The present T cell receptor (beta chain) was sequenced within a study of OX40 agonist ivuxolimab in advanced cancers. For the wider study: Ivuxolimab, which targeted the costimulatory receptor OX40 (CD134), was an agonistic, fully human IgG2 monoclonal antibody. The paper reports the monotherapy dose-escalation portion (N of about 47 patients) of the phase I ivuxolimab trial. Among the approximately 50 dose-escalation patients, 19 had hepatocellular carcinoma, approximately 15 melanoma, 9 renal cell carcinoma and 9 head and neck cancer. Intravenous ivuxolimab was administered to patients every 2 weeks at six dose levels: 0.01, 0.1, 0.3, 1.5, 3 and 10 mg/kg. Patients were allowed to have had prior anti-PD-1, anti-PD-L1 or anti-CTLA-4 therapy, and less than 45% of the dose-escalation patients had previously received checkpoint inhibitors. The dose-escalation cohort was around 83% male with a mean age of about 58 years, ranging from roughly 20 to 80. Partial responses occurred in three dose-escalation patients: two with cutaneous melanoma and one with hepatocellular carcinoma. The purpose of peripheral TCRbeta sequencing was to test whether ivuxolimab changed TCR sequence diversity and led to clonal T-cell expansion.

About this clone itself: Its antigen is still unknown. No per-base quality is available; no much larger clone lies one base away.

Patients with autoimmune disease history or receiving systemic immunosuppression were excluded from the trial. Peripheral blood for TCR sequencing was collected from all dose cohorts at baseline, on cycle 4 day 1, and on cycle 7 day 1. Samples came from an open-label, multicenter, first-in-human phase I dose-escalation trial of ivuxolimab. Adults with locally advanced or metastatic melanoma, renal cell, hepatocellular, or head and neck squamous cell carcinoma were enrolled in the trial. Before TCR sequencing, CD4+ T cells and CD8+ T cells were sorted from peripheral blood as separate populations. Study-wide conclusions, independent of this receptor: Low levels of normalized T-cell clonal expansion were also seen in some patients who did not respond. After ivuxolimab, more expanded clones were found on average in CD8+ T cells than in CD4+ T cells. At doses of 0.1 to 3.0 mg/kg, clonal expansion of both CD4+ and CD8+ blood T cells was observed from baseline to week 6. In the 0.1-3.0 mg/kg groups, partial responders had among the lowest normalized peripheral clonal expansion, particularly in CD8+ T cells. The antigen specificity of the peripheral T cells that underwent clonal expansion was not determined.

The germline V gene sets CDR1 to ENHRY and CDR2 to SYGVKD. Deletion took 7 bases off V and 11 bases off J, with a span of 26 bases between the germline ends. The CDR3 has 15 amino acids, counting the end cysteine and phenylalanine. Only the CDR3 region is kept as DNA, spanning 45 bases read in frame from base 1. For sequencing of the TCRbeta CDR3 region, genomic DNA was extracted from the sorted cells. The immunoSEQ Assay was used to sequence the TCRbeta CDR3 regions. Drawn from immuneACCESS, this table holds only the in-frame rearrangements with V and J called that TCRdb kept. Clones are partly lost; checked studies trace under half to an unresolved V gene and leave the rest unexplained. This sample is represented by about 70,000 clones; over 75% of them were singletons. The ten largest clones capture 0.5% to 0.55% of the sample.

The source of this sequence is an adult with an advanced solid tumor such as melanoma, head and neck, liver or kidney cancer. The receptor chain draws on TRBV10-3 and TRBJ2-5, with the D call perhaps TRBD1 or TRBD2, each one matching 6 bases. Here the sequenced sample was CD4+ or CD8+ T cells sorted from blood, taken in a trial of the OX40 agonist ivuxolimab. The DNA sequence is as follows: TGTGCCATCAACACTGGAGTGGGGGCGCCGGGGGAGCAGTACTTC. It translates as CAINTGVGAPGEQYF.